These 13 T cell receptor beta chains were all obtained from the same sample, sequenced in a study of blood T cell repertoires in COVID-19. Produced via immunoSEQ multiplex PCR; TCRdb's table is partial and in-frame only. The sample consists of some 370,000 clones, around 87% of them appearing once. The sequencing input was peripheral blood. The receptors originated from a woman between 25 and 40 years old with COVID-19, enrolled during active disease.

The chain is built from TRBV6-2 or TRBV6-3 and TRBJ2-3, with 7 bases identical to TRBD2. The CDR3 is made up of 16 amino acids. The V gene end was trimmed by 2 bases and the J gene end by 1 base; junction bases not matched to a gene: 6. Germline CDR1 MNHEY, CDR2 SVGEGT. The CDR3 DNA sequence: TGTGCCAGCAGTTACGGGCGGGAGTGGGGCACAGATACGCAGTATTTT. Amino acid sequence: CASSYGREWGTDTQYF.

This clone came up a few times. This sequence joins TRBV4-1 and TRBJ1-1; 7 bases map to TRBD1. CDR3 size: 17 residues. Germline-derived CDR1 and CDR2 are MGHRA and YSYEKL. The J segment lost 4 bases and the V segment lost 1 base, leaving 12 bases of the junction unmatched. The CDR3 bases are TGCGCCAGCAGCCAAGGCCCGGACAGGACTCTACTCACTGAAGCTTTCTTT. As protein: CASSQGPDRTLLTEAFF.

This chain uses TRBV10-3 with TRBJ1-1; possible D gene TRBD1, 5 bases. This CDR3 has 15 amino acids. Trimming cost V 7 bases and J 4 bases, with 19 bases left between them. CDR1 and CDR2 from the germline V gene are ENHRY and SYGVKD. The CDR3: CAITPEAGLATEAFF. The CDR3 DNA follows: TGTGCCATCACACCTGAGGCAGGGTTGGCCACTGAAGCTTTCTTT.

The chain joins TRBV13 to TRBJ2-2; D call uncertain. CDR1 PRHDT and CDR2 FYEKMQ come from the germline V gene (reference sequence). Deletions cut 3 bases from V and 5 bases from J, with 10 bases between. This CDR3 is built from 14 residues. As DNA, the CDR3 is TGTGCCAGCAGCTTGGCCTCGAGGACCGGGGAGCTGTTTTTT. Translating it yields CASSLASRTGELFF.

The chain has TRBV5-1 and TRBJ2-3; TRBD1 agrees at 9 bases. The CDR3 length is 16 residues. Unmatched junction bases numbered 11, after V lost 4 bases and J lost 5 bases. Germline V gene data show CDR1 as SGHRS and CDR2 as YFSETQ. CDR3 sequence (DNA): TGCGCCAGCAGCCCCGGTGCACAGGGGGCAGGAGATACGCAGTATTTT. It is translated as CASSPGAQGAGDTQYF.

V and J are TRBV18 and TRBJ2-1, with 9 bases lining up with TRBD2. This CDR3 has 14 residues. Germline trimming cut 3 bases from V and 10 bases from J; bases unmatched to any gene: 7. Per germline, CDR1 KGHSH and CDR2 LQKENI. CDR3 DNA sequence: TGTGCCAGCTCACCGGGTAGCGGGAGAAAGGAGCAGTTCTTC. Its translation is CASSPGSGRKEQFF.

The chain recombines TRBV18 with TRBJ2-7, with D possibly TRBD1 on 6 matching bases. CDR1 and CDR2 (germline): KGHSH, LQKENI. Trimming took 3 bases from V and 0 from J, leaving 9 bases between them. The CDR3 spans 14 residues. The CDR3 reads CASSPWDNSYEQYF. The DNA for the CDR3 is TGTGCCAGCTCACCTTGGGACAACTCCTACGAGCAGTACTTC.

V usage is TRBV7-2 and J usage is TRBJ2-1, with 12 nucleotides matching TRBD2. The germline CDR1 and CDR2 sequences are SGHTA and FQGNSA. The CDR3 is 18 amino acids. Trimming cost V 4 bases and J 4 bases; bases outside gene matches: 11. As DNA, the CDR3 is TGTGCCAGCAGCTCTTTTGAGGGACTAGCGGGCCTTTACAATGAGCAGTTCTTC. Translation gives CASSSFEGLAGLYNEQFF.

The chain joins TRBV4-1 to TRBJ1-4, with D perhaps TRBD1 (5 bases). The CDR3 runs to 16 residues. The V gene's germline CDR1 is MGHRA and CDR2 YSYEKL. V lost 2 bases, J lost 0 bases, and 10 bases lay in between. Here the CDR3 DNA reads TGCGCCAGCAGCCAACGTGTCAGGGCAACTAATGAAAAACTGTTTTTT. Translation gives CASSQRVRATNEKLFF.

The chain recombines TRBV6-6 with TRBJ1-4; D unresolved. The CDR3 has 13 amino acids. In germline, CDR1 is MNHNY, CDR2 SVGAGI (reference sequence). V was trimmed by 2 bases and J by 4 bases, leaving 5 bases between them. The CDR3 coding sequence is TGTGCCAGCAGTTACCAGGTTAATGAAAAACTGTTTTTT. It yields the protein CASSYQVNEKLFF.

The chain employs TRBV12-3 or TRBV12-4 and TRBJ1-4; D is unresolved. V was cut by 4 bases and J by 7 bases, with 7 bases left in between. There are 12 residues in the CDR3. The CDR3 DNA sequence: TGTGCCAGCAGTTCTAGGAGTGAAAAACTGTTTTTT. Its protein is CASSSRSEKLFF.

The V gene is TRBV7-9, the J gene TRBJ2-1, with a tentative D call TRBD2 (5 bases). The CDR3 has 15 amino acids. From germline, CDR1 is SEHNR and CDR2 FQNEAQ (reference sequence). Trimming pared 5 bases from V and 3 bases from J, leaving 14 bases between. For the CDR3, the DNA is TGTGCCAGCAGCCAGGATGGACTGAACTACAATGAGCAGTTCTTC. Encoded protein: CASSQDGLNYNEQFF. Supplemented by reference TRBV7-9 and TRBJ2-1, the full variable domain reads DTGVSQNPRHKITKRGQNVTFRCDPISEHNRLYWYRQTLGQGPEFLTYFQNEAQLEKSRLLSDRFSAERPKGSFSTLEIQRTEQGDSAMYLCASSQDGLNYNEQFFGPGTRLTVL.

The chain employs TRBV6-1 and TRBJ2-7; TRBD2 aligns across 12 bases. Unmatched junction bases numbered 9, after V lost 4 bases and J lost 2 bases. CDR3 length: 17 amino acids. Per the germline V gene, CDR1 is MNHNS and CDR2 is SASEGT. CDR3 in amino acids: CASSVMTSGSIPYEQYF. CDR3 nucleotide sequence: TGTGCCAGCAGTGTAATGACTAGCGGGAGTATCCCCTACGAGCAGTACTTC.